These T cell receptor beta chains were read from a single sample in a study of blood T cell repertoires in COVID-19. Assay used: immunoSEQ multiplex PCR; TCRdb lists only in-frame clones, some missing. The sample yields 230,000 or so clones, 80% seen once. Source material: peripheral blood. The source of these receptors is a human donor in a cohort sampled during active COVID-19. Both conserved end residues are part of each CDR3. Fields, in order: CDR3 DNA, CDR3 protein, D gene, J gene, clone size, V gene. A D gene is named only where the DNA matches it firmly. A row's size may be missing; if present it is once, few, many or a size class.

CDR3 DNA: TGTGCCAGCAGCGGACAGGAGTCATCCGGAAACACCATATATTTT
CDR3 protein: CASSGQESSGNTIYF
D gene: -
J gene: TRBJ1-3
clone size: -
V gene: TRBV9

CDR3 DNA: TGTGCCAGCAGCCTGCGCCCCCGGACTAGCGGGAGTGGCGATGAGCAGTTCTTC
CDR3 protein: CASSLRPRTSGSGDEQFF
D gene: TRBD2
J gene: TRBJ2-1
clone size: -
V gene: TRBV7-9

CDR3 DNA: TGTGCCAGCAGCTTAGCGAGGACAGGGGGACGGCTAGCGGGAGGACAGGGAGATACGCAGTATTTT
CDR3 protein: CASSLARTGGRLAGGQGDTQYF
D gene: -
J gene: TRBJ2-3
clone size: -
V gene: TRBV7-8

CDR3 DNA: TGCGCCAGCAGCCAAGACGTGGGACAGGGGTTATACGAGCAGTACTTC
CDR3 protein: CASSQDVGQGLYEQYF
D gene: TRBD1
J gene: TRBJ2-7
clone size: -
V gene: TRBV4-3

CDR3 DNA: TGTGCCAGCAGTTACGGCGGCAGTAGAACCTACGAGCAGTACTTC
CDR3 protein: CASSYGGSRTYEQYF
D gene: -
J gene: TRBJ2-7
clone size: -
V gene: TRBV6-2/TRBV6-3

CDR3 DNA: TGTGCCAGCTCACTTGAAGCGGGAGGGCCGCCTGAGCAGTTCTTC
CDR3 protein: CASSLEAGGPPEQFF
D gene: TRBD2
J gene: TRBJ2-1
clone size: -
V gene: TRBV18

CDR3 DNA: TGTGCCAGCAAACGCCGGGACAGGGGGCTGTACGAGCAGTACTTC
CDR3 protein: CASKRRDRGLYEQYF
D gene: TRBD1
J gene: TRBJ2-7
clone size: -
V gene: TRBV27

CDR3 DNA: TGTGCCAGCAGCCTGGGCAGGTCAAATGAGCAGTTCTTC
CDR3 protein: CASSLGRSNEQFF
D gene: -
J gene: TRBJ2-1
clone size: -
V gene: TRBV7-3

CDR3 DNA: TGTGCCAGCAGCAAAGGGCAGTCACCCTACGAGCAGTACTTC
CDR3 protein: CASSKGQSPYEQYF
D gene: -
J gene: TRBJ2-7
clone size: -
V gene: TRBV7-9

CDR3 DNA: TGTGCCAGTAGTATAGCGACAGGGAGCTATGGCTACACCTTC
CDR3 protein: CASSIATGSYGYTF
D gene: TRBD1
J gene: TRBJ1-2
clone size: -
V gene: TRBV19

CDR3 DNA: TGTGCCAGTAGTTCCCGGACTAGCTGGGAGCAGTACTTC
CDR3 protein: CASSSRTSWEQYF
D gene: TRBD2
J gene: TRBJ2-7
clone size: -
V gene: TRBV19

CDR3 DNA: TGTGCCAGCAGCGTATCAGACAGGGACGGTGGCTACACCTTC
CDR3 protein: CASSVSDRDGGYTF
D gene: TRBD1
J gene: TRBJ1-2
clone size: -
V gene: TRBV9

CDR3 DNA: TGTGCCAGCAGCTTGTTGGGTGGGAGCCACGAGCAGTACTTC
CDR3 protein: CASSLLGGSHEQYF
D gene: -
J gene: TRBJ2-7
clone size: -
V gene: TRBV5-4

CDR3 DNA: TGTGCCAGCAGCGCCGGGACAGAAGCTTTCTTT
CDR3 protein: CASSAGTEAFF
D gene: -
J gene: TRBJ1-1
clone size: -
V gene: TRBV11-3

CDR3 DNA: TGTGCCACCAGTGATGATAGGGGGGGGACTGAAGCTTTCTTT
CDR3 protein: CATSDDRGGTEAFF
D gene: -
J gene: TRBJ1-1
clone size: -
V gene: TRBV24-1

CDR3 DNA: TGTGCCAGCAGCGTAGACGGGTCTAGCACAGATACGCAGTATTTT
CDR3 protein: CASSVDGSSTDTQYF
D gene: -
J gene: TRBJ2-3
clone size: once
V gene: TRBV9

CDR3 DNA: TGCAGCGTGATGGACAGGGCCGTAGACTATGGCTACACCTTC
CDR3 protein: CSVMDRAVDYGYTF
D gene: TRBD1
J gene: TRBJ1-2
clone size: -
V gene: TRBV29-1